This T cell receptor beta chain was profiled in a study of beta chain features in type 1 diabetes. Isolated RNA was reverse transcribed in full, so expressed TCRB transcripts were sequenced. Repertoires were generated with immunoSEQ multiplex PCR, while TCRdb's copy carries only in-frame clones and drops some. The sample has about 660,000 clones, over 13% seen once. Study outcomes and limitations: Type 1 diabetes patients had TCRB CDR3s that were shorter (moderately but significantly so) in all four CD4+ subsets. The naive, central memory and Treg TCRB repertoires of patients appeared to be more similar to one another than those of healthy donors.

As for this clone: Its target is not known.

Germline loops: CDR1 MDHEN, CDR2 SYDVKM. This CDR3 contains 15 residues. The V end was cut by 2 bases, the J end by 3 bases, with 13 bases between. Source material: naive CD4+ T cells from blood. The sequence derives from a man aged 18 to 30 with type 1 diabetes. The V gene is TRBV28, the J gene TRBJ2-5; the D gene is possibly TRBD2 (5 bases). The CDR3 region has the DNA TGTGCCAGCAGTTTAAGTCGGGGTCGCAAAGAGACCCAGTACTTC. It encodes CASSLSRGRKETQYF.